This is a list of T cell receptor beta chains from one sample in a study of CD8+CD57+ T cells in acquired aplastic anemia. TCRdb re-derived calls from the reads in MiXCR, one entry per CDR3 protein. Of about 160,000 distinct CDR3 sequences listed, around 50% were seen once; the top ten hold about 2.6%. Source material: sorted CD4+, CD8+, or CD8+CD57+ T cells (not recorded which) from PBMCs. These receptors originate from a human donor with aplastic anemia. CDR3s include the opening cysteine and the closing phenylalanine or tryptophan. D genes are given only for firm matches. Not all rows give a size; the values are once, few, many and, for expanded clones, a class.

CDR3aa | CDR3nt | abundance | v_gene | d_gene | j_gene
CASSLGTSGSGANVLTF | TGTGCCAGCAGCTTGGGGACTAGCGGCTCTGGGGCCAACGTCCTGACTTTC | - | TRBV7-8 | TRBD2 | TRBJ2-6
CASRLTGKGYEQYF | TGTGCCAGCAGGCTGACAGGGAAGGGCTACGAGCAGTACTTC | - | TRBV11-3 | TRBD1 | TRBJ2-7
CASSIETGYNEQFF | TGTGCCAGTAGTATAGAGACCGGTTACAATGAGCAGTTCTTC | many | TRBV19 | - | TRBJ2-1
CASGHGYSKFF | TGTGCCAGCGGCCACGGATACTCCAAGTTCTTC | - | TRBV7-9 | - | TRBJ2-1
CASSGPRGGSYEQYF | TGTGCCAGCAGTGGCCCCCGGGGGGGCTCCTACGAGCAGTACTTC | - | TRBV25-1 | TRBD2 | TRBJ2-7
CASSIDTGTVQPQHF | TGTGCCAGTAGTATAGACACAGGGACCGTTCAGCCCCAGCATTTT | - | TRBV19 | - | TRBJ1-5
CASSRTRQETQYF | TGTGCCAGCAGTCGGACGAGACAAGAGACCCAGTACTTC | - | TRBV3-1 | - | TRBJ2-5
CASSLGPRGATEAFF | TGTGCCAGCAGCTTAGGCCCTCGGGGTGCCACTGAAGCTTTCTTT | many | TRBV13 | - | TRBJ1-1
CASSPYVSTVDNEQFF | TGTGCCAGCAGCCCGTACGTCAGCACAGTGGACAATGAGCAGTTCTTC | - | TRBV7-6 | - | TRBJ2-1
CASSQVSSGNTGELFF | TGCGCCAGCAGCCAAGTCTCTAGCGGGAACACCGGGGAGCTGTTTTTT | - | TRBV4-3 | TRBD2 | TRBJ2-2
CSAHNPTETQETQYF | TGCAGTGCTCACAACCCCACAGAGACCCAAGAGACCCAGTACTTC | - | TRBV20-1 | - | TRBJ2-5
CASSLLGGYEQYF | TGTGCCAGCAGCTTACTGGGGGGCTACGAGCAGTACTTC | few | TRBV7-2 | - | TRBJ2-7
CASSLFSEQFF | TGTGCCAGCAGCTTATTTAGTGAGCAGTTCTTC | many | TRBV7-2 | - | TRBJ2-1
CSVVRSRAEDTQYF | TGCAGCGTTGTTAGGTCCAGGGCGGAAGATACGCAGTATTTT | - | TRBV29-1 | - | TRBJ2-3
CASSQDTIQVYGYTF | TGTGCCAGCAGCCAAGACACCATTCAGGTCTATGGCTACACCTTC | many | TRBV4-2 | - | TRBJ1-2
CASSQGNSGPNYGYTF | TGTGCCAGCAGCCAAGGGAATAGCGGACCTAACTATGGCTACACCTTC | many | TRBV3-1 | - | TRBJ1-2
CSASGISNSPLHF | TGCAGTGCTAGCGGGATCAGTAATTCACCCCTCCACTTT | few | TRBV20-1 | - | TRBJ1-6
CASSGPGQGAVEQYF | TGTGCCAGCAGTGGACCCGGACAGGGGGCGGTCGAGCAGTACTTC | many | TRBV25-1 | TRBD1 | TRBJ2-7
CASSLGTLGGDTQYF | TGCGCCAGCAGCCTGGGGACTCTAGGTGGAGATACGCAGTATTTT | many | TRBV5-1 | - | TRBJ2-3
CSAIPTTYAETQYF | TGCAGTGCTATCCCGACGACTTACGCGGAGACCCAGTACTTC | - | TRBV20-1 | - | TRBJ2-5
CASSLNFDTYGYTF | TGTGCCAGCAGCTTGAACTTTGACACCTATGGCTACACCTTC | many | TRBV11-2 | - | TRBJ1-2
CASSFPRTSGAPEQYF | TGTGCCAGCAGCTTCCCCCGGACTAGCGGGGCCCCCGAGCAGTACTTC | - | TRBV11-2 | TRBD2 | TRBJ2-7
CSGNQGGHTEAFF | TGCAGCGGGAATCAGGGGGGTCACACTGAAGCTTTCTTT | - | TRBV29-1 | TRBD1 | TRBJ1-1
CASSYSREKAQYF | TGTGCCAGCAGTTACTCTCGGGAGAAGGCGCAGTATTTT | many | TRBV6-5 | - | TRBJ2-3
CASSLDGPSNEQFF | TGTGCCAGCAGCTTAGATGGACCGAGCAATGAGCAGTTCTTC | - | TRBV11-1 | - | TRBJ2-1
CASSFQRGQNEKLFF | TGTGCCAGCAGTTTTCAGAGGGGGCAAAATGAAAAACTGTTTTTT | - | TRBV12-3/TRBV12-4 | TRBD1 | TRBJ1-4
CASSQEEDQYRGEAFF | TGTGCCAGCAGCCAAGAAGAAGACCAGTACAGGGGGGAAGCTTTCTTT | - | TRBV14 | TRBD1 | TRBJ1-1
CAWSVRGVTASQTQYF | TGTGCCTGGAGTGTACGGGGGGTAACGGCCTCTCAGACCCAGTACTTC | - | TRBV30 | TRBD2 | TRBJ2-5
CASSRLLQETQYF | TGTGCCAGCAGCCGGCTCCTTCAAGAGACCCAGTACTTC | many | TRBV14 | - | TRBJ2-5
CASSEEGFLEKLFF | TGTGCCAGCAGTGAGGAGGGGTTTTTGGAAAAACTGTTTTTT | - | TRBV2 | - | TRBJ1-4
CASSQGERAFF | TGTGCCAGCAGTCAAGGCGAGAGAGCTTTCTTT | - | TRBV6-1 | - | TRBJ1-1
CSVERGQTYFF | TGCAGCGTTGAAAGGGGACAGACCTATTTTTTT | - | TRBV29-1 | TRBD1 | TRBJ1-4
CASSFGSREGSPLHF | TGTGCCAGCAGCTTTGGGTCCCGAGAGGGATCACCCCTCCACTTT | many | TRBV5-4 | - | TRBJ1-6
CSAQDQGEPQHF | TGCAGTGCTCAAGACCAGGGCGAGCCCCAGCATTTT | many | TRBV20-1 | - | TRBJ1-5
CSLGQGNTEAFF | TGCAGCTTAGGGCAGGGTAACACTGAAGCTTTCTTT | - | TRBV29-1 | - | TRBJ1-1
CSARHRDRLTYEQYF | TGCAGTGCTCGCCACCGGGACAGGTTAACCTACGAGCAGTACTTC | few | TRBV20-1 | TRBD1 | TRBJ2-7
CASSANSDEQYF | TGTGCCAGCAGCGCTAATAGCGACGAGCAGTACTTC | - | TRBV9 | - | TRBJ2-7
CASSLGTTEAFF | TGCGCCAGCAGCTTGGGGACAACTGAAGCTTTCTTT | - | TRBV5-1 | - | TRBJ1-1
CASSPRGRNYGYTF | TGTGCCAGCAGCCCAAGGGGGAGGAACTATGGCTACACCTTC | few | TRBV7-8 | - | TRBJ1-2
CASSPLQSEEAFF | TGTGCCAGCAGCCCTCTACAGTCTGAGGAAGCTTTCTTT | many | TRBV7-9 | - | TRBJ1-1